These T cell receptor beta chains were read from a single sample in a study of blood T cell repertoires in COVID-19. Profiling relied on immunoSEQ multiplex PCR, and the TCRdb table lists in-frame clones only, not all of them. This sample carries about 370,000 clones, over 75% of them seen once, and the ten largest clones take less than 1.2%. The sample consisted of PBMCs or T cells enriched from blood (not recorded which). These receptors were taken from a young man who had recovered from COVID-19. The CDR3 runs from the conserved cysteine through the conserved F or W. Each record gives: J gene, clone size, D gene, V gene, CDR3 DNA, CDR3 protein. The D gene is left open where the match is weak. Clone size is shown for a subset of rows, as once, few, many or a class of expanded clone.

j_gene: TRBJ2-1
abundance: .
d_gene: .
v_gene: TRBV20-1
CDR3nt: TGCAGTGCTAGTCGGAGGGTGGCGTACAATGAGCAGTTCTTC
CDR3aa: CSASRRVAYNEQFF

j_gene: TRBJ2-7
abundance: .
d_gene: .
v_gene: TRBV2
CDR3nt: TGTGCCATCGGACAGTCCTACGAGCAGTACTTC
CDR3aa: CAIGQSYEQYF

j_gene: TRBJ1-3
abundance: .
d_gene: .
v_gene: TRBV7-3
CDR3nt: TGTGCCAGCAGCTCAGGGGCAGGAAACACCATATATTTT
CDR3aa: CASSSGAGNTIYF

j_gene: TRBJ2-7
abundance: .
d_gene: TRBD1
v_gene: TRBV6-2/TRBV6-3
CDR3nt: TGTGCCAGCAGTTCCTTGACAGGGTCCTACGAGCAGTACTTC
CDR3aa: CASSSLTGSYEQYF

j_gene: TRBJ2-3
abundance: once
d_gene: TRBD1
v_gene: TRBV9
CDR3nt: TGTGCCAGCAGCGCACAGGGGGCTGCAGATACGCAGTATTTT
CDR3aa: CASSAQGAADTQYF

j_gene: TRBJ1-5
abundance: once
d_gene: .
v_gene: TRBV24-1
CDR3nt: TGTGCCACCGGGGGGGACAATCAGCCCCAGCATTTT
CDR3aa: CATGGDNQPQHF

j_gene: TRBJ1-1
abundance: .
d_gene: .
v_gene: TRBV5-6
CDR3nt: TGTGCCAGCAGCTTGGGGCGGGAACTTGAAGCTTTCTTT
CDR3aa: CASSLGRELEAFF

j_gene: TRBJ1-5
abundance: .
d_gene: .
v_gene: TRBV7-2
CDR3nt: TGTGCCAGCAACCCCGACAGGACAAATCAGCCCCAGCATTTT
CDR3aa: CASNPDRTNQPQHF

j_gene: TRBJ1-2
abundance: .
d_gene: TRBD1
v_gene: TRBV19
CDR3nt: TGTGCCAGTAGTATAGGTAGGGGGCTTGGCTACACCTTC
CDR3aa: CASSIGRGLGYTF

j_gene: TRBJ2-7
abundance: .
d_gene: .
v_gene: TRBV19
CDR3nt: TGTGCCACCACGGGAGATCCGAACTACGAGCAGTACTTC
CDR3aa: CATTGDPNYEQYF

j_gene: TRBJ1-1
abundance: once
d_gene: .
v_gene: TRBV10-1
CDR3nt: TGCGCCAGCAGTGAACAGGGTAACACTGAAGCTTTCTTT
CDR3aa: CASSEQGNTEAFF

j_gene: TRBJ2-7
abundance: few
d_gene: TRBD1
v_gene: TRBV7-8
CDR3nt: TGTGCCAGCAGTGAACCCGGGACAGGGGGCGGCGAGTACTTC
CDR3aa: CASSEPGTGGGEYF

j_gene: TRBJ2-7
abundance: .
d_gene: .
v_gene: TRBV25-1
CDR3nt: TGTGCCAGCAGTGGGGGGGTTACCCTCGCCGAGCAGTACTTC
CDR3aa: CASSGGVTLAEQYF

j_gene: TRBJ2-3
abundance: once
d_gene: .
v_gene: TRBV9
CDR3nt: TGTGCCAGCAGCCTTAGACGAGGGGGAACTAGCACAGATACGCAGTATTTT
CDR3aa: CASSLRRGGTSTDTQYF

j_gene: TRBJ1-5
abundance: .
d_gene: TRBD1
v_gene: TRBV19
CDR3nt: TGTGCCAGTAGTCTTCGACAGGGCCGGGGAATATATAGCAATCAGCCCCAGCATTTT
CDR3aa: CASSLRQGRGIYSNQPQHF

j_gene: TRBJ1-1
abundance: .
d_gene: .
v_gene: TRBV2
CDR3nt: TGTGCCAGCACCCCCTCCCGGTTGCGGGGGCGCGCTGAAGCTTTCTTT
CDR3aa: CASTPSRLRGRAEAFF

j_gene: TRBJ1-5
abundance: .
d_gene: .
v_gene: TRBV2
CDR3nt: TGTGCCAGCAGCGACAGCGACACCAATCAGCCCCAGCATTTT
CDR3aa: CASSDSDTNQPQHF

j_gene: TRBJ1-2
abundance: .
d_gene: TRBD1
v_gene: TRBV29-1
CDR3nt: TGCAGCGTTGTGACGGGACAGGGGAACTATGGCTACACCTTC
CDR3aa: CSVVTGQGNYGYTF

j_gene: TRBJ1-2
abundance: .
d_gene: .
v_gene: TRBV3-1/TRBV3-2
CDR3nt: TGTGCCAGCAGCCTTCGGGGTGTGATATATGGCTACACCTTC
CDR3aa: CASSLRGVIYGYTF

j_gene: TRBJ2-7
abundance: .
d_gene: TRBD1
v_gene: TRBV6-5
CDR3nt: TGTGCCAGCAACAAACCGGGACAGGGTGGGTACGAGCAGTACTTC
CDR3aa: CASNKPGQGGYEQYF

j_gene: TRBJ2-6
abundance: .
d_gene: .
v_gene: TRBV28
CDR3nt: TGTGCCATCAGGGGCGAATCTGGGGCCAACGTCCTGACTTTC
CDR3aa: CAIRGESGANVLTF

j_gene: TRBJ2-3
abundance: once
d_gene: .
v_gene: TRBV10-3
CDR3nt: TGTGCCATCAGTGAGAGCCAGGGAACAGATACGCAGTATTTT
CDR3aa: CAISESQGTDTQYF

j_gene: TRBJ1-1
abundance: .
d_gene: .
v_gene: TRBV5-1
CDR3nt: TGCGCCAGCAGCCCCCAGGTCGTCTCGAACACTGAAGCTTTCTTT
CDR3aa: CASSPQVVSNTEAFF

j_gene: TRBJ1-3
abundance: .
d_gene: TRBD1
v_gene: TRBV5-5
CDR3nt: TGTGCCAGCAGCTGGACAGGCGCCTCTGGAAACACCATATATTTT
CDR3aa: CASSWTGASGNTIYF

j_gene: TRBJ2-7
abundance: .
d_gene: TRBD2
v_gene: TRBV29-1
CDR3nt: TGCAGCGTTAGCGGGGGGGCCGTCTACGAGCAGTACTTC
CDR3aa: CSVSGGAVYEQYF

j_gene: TRBJ2-2
abundance: .
d_gene: .
v_gene: TRBV10-3
CDR3nt: TGTGCCATCAGTGTAGCCCCGCCGACCGGGGAGCTGTTTTTT
CDR3aa: CAISVAPPTGELFF

j_gene: TRBJ1-2
abundance: .
d_gene: .
v_gene: TRBV19
CDR3nt: TGTGCCAGTAGTTCTCACAGGGAAGGGGTTGGCTACACCTTC
CDR3aa: CASSSHREGVGYTF

j_gene: TRBJ1-1
abundance: once
d_gene: .
v_gene: TRBV12-2
CDR3nt: TGTGCAAGTCGCTTAGGCGGCCGGAGGGCTCCAAAGAACACTGAAGCTTTCTTT
CDR3aa: CASRLGGRRAPKNTEAFF

j_gene: TRBJ1-3
abundance: .
d_gene: TRBD1
v_gene: TRBV7-2
CDR3nt: TGTGCCAGCAGCACCGGGACAGGGCACGGAAACACCATATATTTT
CDR3aa: CASSTGTGHGNTIYF

j_gene: TRBJ2-3
abundance: .
d_gene: TRBD2
v_gene: TRBV11-2
CDR3nt: TGTGCCAGCAGCCAGGGACTAGCGATCCACACAGATACGCAGTATTTT
CDR3aa: CASSQGLAIHTDTQYF

j_gene: TRBJ2-2
abundance: .
d_gene: .
v_gene: TRBV5-1
CDR3nt: TGCGCCAGCTGGGAGGTGGTAGGCACCGGGGAGCTGTTTTTT
CDR3aa: CASWEVVGTGELFF

j_gene: TRBJ1-6
abundance: once
d_gene: TRBD1
v_gene: TRBV7-2
CDR3nt: TGTGCCAGCAGCTTGACTAGGACAGGGATCTTGAGAAATTCACCCCTCCACTTT
CDR3aa: CASSLTRTGILRNSPLHF

j_gene: TRBJ2-7
abundance: few
d_gene: TRBD2
v_gene: TRBV5-8
CDR3nt: TGTGCCAGCAGCTTTGTTGTGACTAGCGGGAGTATCAACGAGCAGTACTTC
CDR3aa: CASSFVVTSGSINEQYF

j_gene: TRBJ2-7
abundance: once
d_gene: .
v_gene: TRBV19
CDR3nt: TGTGCCAGTAGTATAGATACTTTTAGCTCCTACGAGCAGTACTTC
CDR3aa: CASSIDTFSSYEQYF

j_gene: TRBJ2-2
abundance: .
d_gene: .
v_gene: TRBV5-1
CDR3nt: TGCGCCAGCAGCCCCCGTGGAGTGAACACCGGGGAGCTGTTTTTT
CDR3aa: CASSPRGVNTGELFF

j_gene: TRBJ1-1
abundance: .
d_gene: .
v_gene: TRBV3-1/TRBV3-2
CDR3nt: TGTGCCAGCAGCCAACCCTACTCACTGGACAGGAACACTGAAGCTTTCTTT
CDR3aa: CASSQPYSLDRNTEAFF

j_gene: TRBJ1-1
abundance: .
d_gene: TRBD1
v_gene: TRBV19
CDR3nt: TGTGCCAGTAGTAAGGGACAGACGAACACTGAAGCTTTCTTT
CDR3aa: CASSKGQTNTEAFF

j_gene: TRBJ1-2
abundance: .
d_gene: .
v_gene: TRBV29-1
CDR3nt: TGCAGCGTTGAAGACAAACCGGACAGCTATGGCTACACCTTC
CDR3aa: CSVEDKPDSYGYTF

j_gene: TRBJ1-4
abundance: .
d_gene: TRBD1
v_gene: TRBV6-5
CDR3nt: TGTGCCAGCAGTTACGGGATAGACAGGGTCGAAAAACTGTTTTTT
CDR3aa: CASSYGIDRVEKLFF

j_gene: TRBJ2-7
abundance: .
d_gene: .
v_gene: TRBV3-1/TRBV3-2
CDR3nt: TGTGCCAGCAGCCTCTTTCCCTACGAGCAGTACTTC
CDR3aa: CASSLFPYEQYF

j_gene: TRBJ2-7
abundance: .
d_gene: TRBD2
v_gene: TRBV28
CDR3nt: TGTGCCAGCAGTCCACTACTAGCGGGAGGAGCCTACGAGCAGTACTTC
CDR3aa: CASSPLLAGGAYEQYF

j_gene: TRBJ1-5
abundance: .
d_gene: TRBD1
v_gene: TRBV27
CDR3nt: TGTGCCAGCAGTCCAGGGACAGGGGGAAACTTCAATCAGCCCCAGCATTTT
CDR3aa: CASSPGTGGNFNQPQHF

j_gene: TRBJ1-2
abundance: .
d_gene: TRBD1
v_gene: TRBV6-5
CDR3nt: TGTGCCACTCTACGGACAGGGAAAAGGCACTATGGCTACACCTTC
CDR3aa: CATLRTGKRHYGYTF

j_gene: TRBJ1-5
abundance: .
d_gene: TRBD1
v_gene: TRBV28
CDR3nt: TGTGCCAGCAGTGGGGACAGGGGGCCCCAGCATTTT
CDR3aa: CASSGDRGPQHF

j_gene: TRBJ1-5
abundance: .
d_gene: .
v_gene: TRBV21-1
CDR3nt: TGTGCCAGCACTGGAGCCAAGGGAGGCAATCAGCCCCAGCATTTT
CDR3aa: CASTGAKGGNQPQHF

j_gene: TRBJ1-1
abundance: .
d_gene: .
v_gene: TRBV28
CDR3nt: TGTGCCAGCAGTTCCCCCGGTCTACCCACTGAAGCTTTCTTT
CDR3aa: CASSSPGLPTEAFF

j_gene: TRBJ1-4
abundance: .
d_gene: .
v_gene: TRBV3-1/TRBV3-2
CDR3nt: TGTGCCAGCAGCCCTAGACGAACAACTAATGAAAAACTGTTTTTT
CDR3aa: CASSPRRTTNEKLFF

j_gene: TRBJ2-1
abundance: .
d_gene: TRBD1
v_gene: TRBV28
CDR3nt: TGTGCCAGCAGTCGTGGGACAGTGACTGAGCAGTTCTTC
CDR3aa: CASSRGTVTEQFF

j_gene: TRBJ2-2
abundance: .
d_gene: .
v_gene: TRBV5-6
CDR3nt: TGTGCCAGCAGCTTGTGGAGCCTCAGCGCCGGGGAGCTGTTTTTT
CDR3aa: CASSLWSLSAGELFF

j_gene: TRBJ1-1
abundance: .
d_gene: TRBD1
v_gene: TRBV27
CDR3nt: TGTGCCAGCAGTGCCAGGGGGCAAGCTTTCTTT
CDR3aa: CASSARGQAFF

j_gene: TRBJ1-1
abundance: .
d_gene: TRBD1
v_gene: TRBV6-2/TRBV6-3
CDR3nt: TGTGCCAGCAGTTCCGACAGGGTGAACACTGAAGCTTTCTTT
CDR3aa: CASSSDRVNTEAFF

j_gene: TRBJ2-1
abundance: .
d_gene: .
v_gene: TRBV4-1
CDR3nt: TGCGCCAGCAGCCAAGATGGGGGGAAGTACAATGAGCAGTTCTTC
CDR3aa: CASSQDGGKYNEQFF

j_gene: TRBJ2-1
abundance: .
d_gene: TRBD1
v_gene: TRBV5-4
CDR3nt: TGTGCCAGCAGCCCTGGACAGGGAAATTGGGATGAGCAGTTCTTC
CDR3aa: CASSPGQGNWDEQFF

j_gene: TRBJ1-2
abundance: once
d_gene: TRBD1
v_gene: TRBV11-2
CDR3nt: TGTGCCAGCAGCACGAGAACCGGGACAGGGTTTAATGGCTACACCTTC
CDR3aa: CASSTRTGTGFNGYTF